This T cell receptor beta chain is from a study of T cell repertoires in cytomegalovirus infection. Study results and caveats: CMV-specific HLA-C-restricted TCR beta clonotypes dominated the ex vivo response.

In the case of this clonotype: Its target is not known. An end of the junction does not agree with germline; a read error may underlie this.

TCRdb recomputed calls from the reads with MiXCR, one row per CDR3 protein. In the table there are nearly 450,000 distinct CDR3 sequences, roughly 30% of which are singletons. CDR3 length: 15 residues. Germline values: CDR1 SGHVS, CDR2 FNYEAQ. The genes are TRBV7-6 and TRBJ2-5, with TRBD1 identical over 7 bases. The clonotype comes from a human donor in good health (CMV status not recorded). Some clones in this sample may be carry-over from other donors' samples. What was sequenced was PBMCs. The CDR3 region has the DNA TGTGCCAGCAGCTTAATACAGGGGATCGTGTATACCCCGTACTTC. This codes for CASSLIQGIVYTPYF.